This TCR beta chain was recorded in a study of T cells in Graves' hyperthyroidism and ophthalmopathy. The hyperthyroidism patients had all been newly diagnosed, and their disease duration was under 2 months. Their ages ranged from 18 to 65 years. Study observations and caveats: The authors' 13 V-J model separated ophthalmopathy from stable hyperthyroidism. Most thyroid clonotypes expanded above 0.001 were also detected in blood.

TCR beta CDR3 sequences were amplified from RNA transcripts. The HTBI primer set served for first-round RT-PCR of the TCR CDR3. MiXCR, applied by TCRdb to the multiplex PCR reads, yields one record per CDR3 protein. The sample contains a few hundred thousand distinct CDR3 sequences, approximately 44% of which appear only once. Germline V lookup: CDR1 LGHNT, CDR2 FRNRAP. The CDR3 extends over 11 amino acids. About this clonotype itself: Its specificity is unknown. This may come from a read error, since a much larger clone is one base off.

Specimen: peripheral blood or thyroid tissue (not recorded which). The chain links TRBV12-5 to TRBJ2-2; D not resolved. This sequence was found in a woman aged 18 to 35 with Graves' hyperthyroidism. CDR3 sequence reads: CASRLARELFF. In DNA form, the CDR3 reads TGTGCTAGTCGTTTGGCCCGGGAGCTGTTTTTT.